This TCR beta chain came from a study of Ad26.COV2.S vaccination and SARS-CoV-2 variants. Across the study: Once or twice, 56 days apart, Ad26.COV2.S was delivered intramuscularly.

With regard to this clone: What it binds is not known.

General observations from the study: Possible underestimation of total T cell responses by the TCR breadth and depth analyses was noted.

Clones were sequenced by immunoSEQ multiplex PCR, and TCRdb holds only the in-frame ones, with some missing. The repertoire consists of more than 300,000 clones, with approximately 86% occurring once and the leading ten covering 1.5% to 2.5%. Germline values: CDR1 MGHDK, CDR2 SYGVNS. The ends were cut back, 2 bases at V and 5 bases at J, with 12 bases in the middle. This CDR3 has 14 residues. The treatment here: around 19 received Ad26.COV2.S at low or high dose, single or two shots; several received placebo; per-sample allocation not given. Day 63 following the first vaccine or placebo injection was when the samples were taken.

Here the sequenced sample was peripheral blood, taken in a trial of Ad26.COV2.S vaccine versus placebo. J is TRBJ2-5 and V is TRBV25-1, with D possibly TRBD1 on 5 matching bases. The TCR sequence derives from a person between 18 and 60 years old who received the Ad26.COV2.S COVID-19 vaccine or a placebo. As DNA, the CDR3 is TGTGCCAGCAGTGAACAGGGTTGGTACGAGACCCAGTACTTC. It codes for CASSEQGWYETQYF.